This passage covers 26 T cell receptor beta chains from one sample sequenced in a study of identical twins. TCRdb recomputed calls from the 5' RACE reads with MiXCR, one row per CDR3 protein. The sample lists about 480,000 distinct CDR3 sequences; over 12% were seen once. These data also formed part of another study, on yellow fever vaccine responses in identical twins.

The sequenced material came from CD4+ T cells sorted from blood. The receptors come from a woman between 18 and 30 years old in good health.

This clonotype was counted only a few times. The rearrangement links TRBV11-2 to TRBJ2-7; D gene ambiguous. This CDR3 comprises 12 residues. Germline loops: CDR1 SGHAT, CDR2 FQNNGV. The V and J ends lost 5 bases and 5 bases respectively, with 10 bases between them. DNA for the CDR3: TGTGCCAGCAGCCCCAGGACGCACGAGCAGTACTTC. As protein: CASSPRTHEQYF. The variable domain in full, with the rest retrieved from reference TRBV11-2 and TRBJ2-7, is EAGVAQSPRYKIIEKRQSVAFWCNPISGHATLYWYQQILGQGPKLLIQFQNNGVVDDSQLPKDRFSAERLKGVDSTLKIQPAKLEDSAVYLCASSPRTHEQYFGPGTRLTVT.

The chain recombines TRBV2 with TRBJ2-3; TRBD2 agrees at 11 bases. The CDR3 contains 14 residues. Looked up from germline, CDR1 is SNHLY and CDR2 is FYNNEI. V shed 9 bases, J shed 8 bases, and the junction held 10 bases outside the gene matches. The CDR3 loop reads CASKILAGVATQYF. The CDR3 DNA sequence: TGTGCCAGTAAAATACTAGCGGGAGTTGCTACGCAGTATTTT.

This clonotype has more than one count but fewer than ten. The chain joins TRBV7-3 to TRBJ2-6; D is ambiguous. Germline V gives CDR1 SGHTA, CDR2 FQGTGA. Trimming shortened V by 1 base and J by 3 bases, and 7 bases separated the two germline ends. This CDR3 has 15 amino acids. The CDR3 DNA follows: TGTGCCAGCAGCTTAAGAGGTGGTGGGGCCAACGTCCTGACTTTC. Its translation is CASSLRGGGANVLTF.

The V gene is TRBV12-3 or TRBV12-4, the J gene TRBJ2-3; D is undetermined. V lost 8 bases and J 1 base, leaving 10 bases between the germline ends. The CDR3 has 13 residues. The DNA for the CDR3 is TGTGCCAGCGGATCACTTGGCACAGATACGCAGTATTTT. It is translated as CASGSLGTDTQYF.

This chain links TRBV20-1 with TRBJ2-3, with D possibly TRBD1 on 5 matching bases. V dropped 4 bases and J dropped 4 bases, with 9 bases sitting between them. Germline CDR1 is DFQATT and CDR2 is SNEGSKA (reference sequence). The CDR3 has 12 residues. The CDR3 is CSAIRGADTQYF. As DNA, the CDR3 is TGCAGTGCTATTAGGGGCGCAGATACGCAGTATTTT.

The DNA of the CDR3 is TGTGCCAGCAGTGAACCTTGGCAGGGGGCGAAAAATTCACCCCTCCACTTT. Translated: CASSEPWQGAKNSPLHF. This chain joins TRBV2 and TRBJ1-6; 8 bases match TRBD1. Trimming removed 2 bases from V and 7 bases from J; junction bases left unmatched: 10. The CDR3 extends over 17 amino acids. Germline V gene sequence: CDR1 SNHLY, CDR2 FYNNEI.

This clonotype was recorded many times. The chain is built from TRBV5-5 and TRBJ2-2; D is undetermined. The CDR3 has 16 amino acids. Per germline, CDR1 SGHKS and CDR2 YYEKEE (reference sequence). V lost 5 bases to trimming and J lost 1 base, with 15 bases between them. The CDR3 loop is CASRWGLGVNTGELFF. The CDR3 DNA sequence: TGTGCCAGCAGGTGGGGTTTAGGCGTGAACACCGGGGAGCTGTTTTTT. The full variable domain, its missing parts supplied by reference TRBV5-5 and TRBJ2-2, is DAGVTQSPTHLIKTRGQQVTLRCSPISGHKSVSWYQQVLGQGPQFIFQYYEKEERGRGNFPDRFSARQFPNYSSELNVNALLLGDSALYLCASRWGLGVNTGELFFGEGSRLTVL.

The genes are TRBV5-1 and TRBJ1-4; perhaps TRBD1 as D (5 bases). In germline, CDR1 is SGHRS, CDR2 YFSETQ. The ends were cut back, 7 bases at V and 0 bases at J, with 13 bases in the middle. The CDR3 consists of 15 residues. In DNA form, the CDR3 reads TGCGCCAGCGCCGGGGGGTTTTCAACTAATGAAAAACTGTTTTTT. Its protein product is CASAGGFSTNEKLFF.

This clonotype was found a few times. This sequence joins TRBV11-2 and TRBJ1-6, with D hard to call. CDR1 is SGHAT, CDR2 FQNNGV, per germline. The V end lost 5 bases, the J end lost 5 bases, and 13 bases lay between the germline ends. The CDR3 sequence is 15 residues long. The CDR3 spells CASSNVGRDNSPLHF. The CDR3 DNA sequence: TGTGCCAGCAGCAATGTGGGGAGGGATAATTCACCCCTCCACTTT.

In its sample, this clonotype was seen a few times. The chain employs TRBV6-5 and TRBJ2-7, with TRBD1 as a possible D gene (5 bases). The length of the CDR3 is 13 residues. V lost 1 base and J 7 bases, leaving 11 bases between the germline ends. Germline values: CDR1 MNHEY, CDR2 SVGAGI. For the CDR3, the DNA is TGTGCCAGCAGTTACTTGACAGAAGGGGAGCAGTACTTC. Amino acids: CASSYLTEGEQYF.

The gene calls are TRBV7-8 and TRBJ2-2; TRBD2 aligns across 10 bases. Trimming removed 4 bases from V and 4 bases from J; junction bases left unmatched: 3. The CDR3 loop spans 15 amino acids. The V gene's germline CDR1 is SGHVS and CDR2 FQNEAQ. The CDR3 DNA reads TGTGCCAGCAGCTCCAGGACTAGCGGCACCGGGGAGCTGTTTTTT. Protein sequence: CASSSRTSGTGELFF.

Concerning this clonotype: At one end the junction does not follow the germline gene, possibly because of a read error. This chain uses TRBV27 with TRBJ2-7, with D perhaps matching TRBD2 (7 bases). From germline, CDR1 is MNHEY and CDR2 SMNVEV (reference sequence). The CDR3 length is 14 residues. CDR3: CASSPLGGAGERYF. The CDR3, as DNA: TGTGCCAGCAGTCCCCTAGGGGGGGCTGGGGAGCGGTACTTC.

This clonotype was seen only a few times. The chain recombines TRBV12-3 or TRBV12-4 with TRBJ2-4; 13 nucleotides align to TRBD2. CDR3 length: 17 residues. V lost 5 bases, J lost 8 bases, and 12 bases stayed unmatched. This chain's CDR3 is CASSQISGLAGTDIQYF. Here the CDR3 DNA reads TGTGCCAGCAGTCAAATTTCGGGACTAGCGGGAACGGACATTCAGTACTTC.

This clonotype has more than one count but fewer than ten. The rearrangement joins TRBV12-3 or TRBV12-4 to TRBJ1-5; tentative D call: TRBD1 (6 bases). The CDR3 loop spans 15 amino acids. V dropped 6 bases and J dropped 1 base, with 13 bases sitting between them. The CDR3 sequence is CASSRRGASNQPQHF. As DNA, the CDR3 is TGTGCCAGCAGCCGTCGGGGGGCCAGCAATCAGCCCCAGCATTTT.

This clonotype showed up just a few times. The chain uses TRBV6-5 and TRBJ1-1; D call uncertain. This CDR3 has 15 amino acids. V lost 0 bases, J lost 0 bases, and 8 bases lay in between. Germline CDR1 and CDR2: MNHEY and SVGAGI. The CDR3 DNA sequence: TGTGCCAGCAGTTACTCACCTATATTGAACACTGAAGCTTTCTTT. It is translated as CASSYSPILNTEAFF.

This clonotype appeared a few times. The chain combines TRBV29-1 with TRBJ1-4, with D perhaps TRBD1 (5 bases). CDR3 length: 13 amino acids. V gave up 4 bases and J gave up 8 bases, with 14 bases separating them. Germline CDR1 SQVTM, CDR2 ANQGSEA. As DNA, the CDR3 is TGCAGCGTTGGACAGCTGCGCGGAGAAAAACTGTTTTTT. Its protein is CSVGQLRGEKLFF.

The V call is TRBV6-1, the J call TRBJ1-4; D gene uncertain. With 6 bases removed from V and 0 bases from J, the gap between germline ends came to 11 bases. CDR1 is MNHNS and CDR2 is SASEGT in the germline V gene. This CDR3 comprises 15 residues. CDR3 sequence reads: CASRRTGATNEKLFF. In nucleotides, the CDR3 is TGTGCCAGCAGACGTACTGGTGCAACTAATGAAAAACTGTTTTTT.

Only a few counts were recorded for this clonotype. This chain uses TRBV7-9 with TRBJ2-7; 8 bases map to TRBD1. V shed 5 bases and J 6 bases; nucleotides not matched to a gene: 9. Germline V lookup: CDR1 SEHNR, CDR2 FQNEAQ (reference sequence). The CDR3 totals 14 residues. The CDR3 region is CASSARTGNCEQYF. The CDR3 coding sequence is TGTGCCAGCAGCGCCCGGACAGGGAATTGCGAGCAGTACTTC.

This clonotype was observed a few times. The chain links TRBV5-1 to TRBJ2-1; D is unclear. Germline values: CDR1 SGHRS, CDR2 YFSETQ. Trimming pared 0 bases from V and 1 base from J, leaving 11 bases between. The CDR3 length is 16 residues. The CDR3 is CASSLVPSQSYNEQFF. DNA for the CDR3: TGCGCCAGCAGCTTGGTCCCTTCCCAGTCCTACAATGAGCAGTTCTTC.

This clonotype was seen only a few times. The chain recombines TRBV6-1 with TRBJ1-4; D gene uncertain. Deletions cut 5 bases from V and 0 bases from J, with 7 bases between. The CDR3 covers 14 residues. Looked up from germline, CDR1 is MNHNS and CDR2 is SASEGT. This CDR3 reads CASSRDATNEKLFF. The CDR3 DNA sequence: TGTGCCAGCAGTCGAGATGCAACTAATGAAAAACTGTTTTTT.

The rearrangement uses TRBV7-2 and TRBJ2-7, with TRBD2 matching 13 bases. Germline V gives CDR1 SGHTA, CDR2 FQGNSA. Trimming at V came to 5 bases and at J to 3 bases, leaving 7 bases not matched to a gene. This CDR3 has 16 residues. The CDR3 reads CASSPTSGRAFYEQYF. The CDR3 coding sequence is TGTGCCAGCAGCCCTACTAGCGGGAGGGCCTTCTACGAGCAGTACTTC.

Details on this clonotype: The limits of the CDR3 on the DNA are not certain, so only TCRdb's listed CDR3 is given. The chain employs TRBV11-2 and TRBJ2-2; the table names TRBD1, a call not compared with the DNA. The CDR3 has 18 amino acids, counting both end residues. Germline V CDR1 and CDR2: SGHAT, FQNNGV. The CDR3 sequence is CASSVGVGTGGGTGELIF.

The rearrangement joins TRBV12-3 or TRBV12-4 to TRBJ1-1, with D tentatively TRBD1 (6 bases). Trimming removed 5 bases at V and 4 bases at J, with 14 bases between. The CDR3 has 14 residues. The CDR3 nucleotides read TGTGCCAGCAGTATTAAGGGGGGGCGCACTGAAGCTTTCTTT. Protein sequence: CASSIKGGRTEAFF.

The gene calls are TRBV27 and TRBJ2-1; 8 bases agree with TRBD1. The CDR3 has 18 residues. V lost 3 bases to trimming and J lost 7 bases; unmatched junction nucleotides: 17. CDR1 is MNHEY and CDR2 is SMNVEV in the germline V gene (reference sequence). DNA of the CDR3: TGTGCCAGCAGTTTCGACAGGGGTGGACGCCCCGACCCAAATGAGCAGTTCTTC. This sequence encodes CASSFDRGGRPDPNEQFF.

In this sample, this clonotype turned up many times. The CDR3 coding sequence is TGTGCCAGCAGCCTTGCAAACAGGGGGTACCGAGAGAATGAGCAGTTCTTC. It codes for CASSLANRGYRENEQFF. V usage is TRBV4-2 and J usage is TRBJ2-1, with 8 bases identical to TRBD1. The ends lost 4 bases at V and 7 bases at J; junction bases unmatched: 15. The CDR3 has 17 amino acids. CDR1 and CDR2 from the germline V gene are LGHNA and YNFKEQ.

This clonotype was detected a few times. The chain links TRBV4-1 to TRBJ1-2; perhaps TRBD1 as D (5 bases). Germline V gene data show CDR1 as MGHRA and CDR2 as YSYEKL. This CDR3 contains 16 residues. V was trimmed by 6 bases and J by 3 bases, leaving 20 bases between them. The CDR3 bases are TGCGCCAGCAGGGGACTCATAAGGGGACTCGACTATGGCTACACCTTC. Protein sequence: CASRGLIRGLDYGYTF.